The source of this T cell receptor beta chain is a study of T cell responses to AZD1222 COVID-19 vaccine. General study findings and limits: Donors skewed white British and female; clonal diversity was possibly underestimated.

For this clone: The target antigen is unknown.

Germline V gene sequence: CDR1 LNHDA, CDR2 SQIVND (reference sequence). CDR3 length: 15 amino acids. Trimming left V 3 bases short and J 0 bases short, with 9 bases between. Sequenced by immunoSEQ multiplex PCR; TCRdb stores in-frame clones only, minus some. This repertoire shows 90,000 to 120,000 clones, 85% to 90% found once; its top ten account for over 15%. Sequenced here: peripheral blood, sampled on day 0 of AZD1222 vaccination. The source of this sequence is an adult in good health. The chain uses TRBV19 and TRBJ1-5; D not certain. The CDR3 spells CASSIRAYSNQPQHF. The CDR3 DNA reads TGTGCCAGTAGTATCAGAGCCTATAGCAATCAGCCCCAGCATTTT.